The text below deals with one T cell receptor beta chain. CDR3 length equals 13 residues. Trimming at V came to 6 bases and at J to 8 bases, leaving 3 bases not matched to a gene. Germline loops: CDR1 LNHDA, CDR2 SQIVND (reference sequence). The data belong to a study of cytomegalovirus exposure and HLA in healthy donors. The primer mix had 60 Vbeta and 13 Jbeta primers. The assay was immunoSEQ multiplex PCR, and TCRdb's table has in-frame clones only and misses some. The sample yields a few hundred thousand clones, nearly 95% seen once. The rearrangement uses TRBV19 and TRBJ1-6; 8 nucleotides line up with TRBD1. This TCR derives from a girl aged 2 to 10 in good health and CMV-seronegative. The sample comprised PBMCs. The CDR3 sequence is CASSTDRDSPLHF. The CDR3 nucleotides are TGTGCCAGTAGCACGGACAGGGATTCACCCCTCCACTTT.